The subject of this entry is one T cell receptor (beta chain). Its target is unknown. The CDR3 runs 14 residues. V lost 4 bases, J lost 8 bases, and 10 bases stayed unmatched. Germline CDR1 reads SGHNT; CDR2 reads YYREEE (reference sequence). Investigators isolated RNA and reverse transcribed it into cDNA to act as the sequencing template. The data were produced by immunoSEQ multiplex PCR, yet TCRdb's version contains in-frame clones alone and is incomplete. This sample has some 200,000 clones, with roughly three fifths found just once. Cell sorting was applied to PBMCs, and CD4+ and CD8+ T cells were collected. This sample stems from a study of CD8+ T cells in alopecia areata. Study conclusions and caveats: Greater clonality was observed in lesional scalp samples, especially alopecia totalis/universalis, versus normal scalp. Sequencing of scalp samples also includes resident alphabeta T cells from normal skin.

This chain links TRBV5-4 with TRBJ1-2; TRBD1 aligns across 8 bases. This sequence originates from a human donor in good health. Sequenced input: CD8+ T cells sorted from blood. CDR3 region: CASSTRTGREGYTF. CDR3 nucleotide sequence: TGTGCCAGCAGCACCAGGACAGGGCGAGAGGGCTACACCTTC.